Shown below are 3 T cell receptor beta chains from a single sample sequenced in a study of T cells in localized non-small cell lung cancer. TCRdb's copy holds only in-frame clones and misses some; the assay was immunoSEQ multiplex PCR. The sample records some 15,000 clones, around 85% being singletons. This sample comprised peripheral blood, obtained before any cancer treatment. The receptors derive from a female donor of 60 years or more with stage I squamous cell lung carcinoma.

The J gene is TRBJ2-1, the V gene TRBV9; TRBD2 might be the D (5 bases). Between the trimmed V and J ends, which lost 1 base and 5 bases, there was a span of 10 bases. Germline lookup yields CDR1 SGDLS and CDR2 YYNGEE. This CDR3 has 14 residues. CDR3 nucleotide sequence: TGTGCCAGCAGCGTAATTAGCGCCGACAATGAGCAGTTCTTC. Translating it yields CASSVISADNEQFF.

This sequence joins TRBV5-4 and TRBJ2-1; 7 bases fit TRBD2. Trimming took 0 bases from V and 6 from J; bases not matched to a gene: 0. CDR3 length equals 13 residues. The V gene's germline CDR1 is SGHNT and CDR2 YYREEE (reference sequence). CDR3 protein: CASSLGLANEQFF. As DNA, the CDR3 is TGTGCCAGCAGCTTGGGACTAGCCAATGAGCAGTTCTTC.

This chain joins TRBV6-5 and TRBJ2-2; no firm D call. Trimming took 2 bases from V and 6 from J, leaving 7 bases between them. CDR3 length: 13 residues. CDR1 is MNHEY, CDR2 SVGAGI, per germline. For the CDR3, the DNA is TGTGCCAGCAGTTACGTGTGGTCCGGGGAGCTGTTTTTT. Its protein is CASSYVWSGELFF.